This TCR beta chain emerged from a study of T cell responses to AZD1222 COVID-19 vaccine (dated by TCRdb to 2020 to 2023). With regard to the full study: Because spike-specific TCR depth and breadth did not differ between the two schedules, AZD1222 recipients who got a second dose at roughly 4 weeks were pooled with those who got a second dose at roughly 12 weeks. TCR sequencing was performed for fewer than 250 trial participants, of whom 207 were given two doses of AZD1222 and around 25 were given two doses of MenACWY control vaccine. Trial participants were enrolled by age into 18-55, 56-69 and 70-plus year subgroups, with about 150, 27 and 61 TCR-sequenced participants respectively. Summary of the overall study and its limitations: Vaccine-associated CD4 TCRs spanned the whole spike protein, with dominant responses in regions 160-218 and 743-854. Because no samples from the day 14 peak response were available, repertoires could be characterized only after the peak T cell response. Participants were mostly white British, with more females than males. The authors suggested clonal diversity may have been underestimated. Reportedly, close to half of the unique spike-specific TCRs recognized epitopes lying outside the regions that are mutated in the B.1.351 and B.1.1.7 variants. After two AZD1222 doses, both the breadth and the depth of spike-specific TCRs were significantly higher than at day 0 and than in MenACWY recipients. Conclusions about previously exposed vaccinees are limited, since just a handful of AZD1222 recipients were seropositive for SARS-CoV-2 at baseline. In the small 56-69-year group, the increase in depth fell short of significance, most likely because of low power.

This sample's time point label indicates: baseline before first vaccination. Samples from vaccinated people were obtained from the UK trials COV001 and COV002, which included a single-blind randomized controlled phase 2/3 trial of AZD1222 (ChAdOx1 nCoV-19) in healthy adults. For TCRbeta chain sequencing, PBMC samples were collected from trial participants at day 0 and at day 28 after the second dose. Points on this clone: Its antigen is currently not known. Base qualities are not provided; no much larger clone lies one nucleotide away.

The CDR3 measures 15 amino acids from cysteine to phenylalanine. This entry keeps only the CDR3 DNA: 45 bases, framed from base 1. CDR1 and CDR2 are read off the germline V gene (reference sequence) as SEHNR and FQNEAQ. From V the trimming removes 3 bases and from J it removes 0 bases, while the gene matches leave 2 bases of the junction unaccounted for. The CDR3 regions of human TCRbeta chains were analyzed by immunosequencing. The authors' pipeline ran thus. Repertoire TCRs were checked for matches against a reference library of SARS-CoV-2-specific TCRs that had been generated using the MIRA antigen-specificity platform. Breadth meant the fraction of unique TCRs that were SARS-CoV-2-associated, whereas depth meant the fraction of total T cells that were SARS-CoV-2-associated. Using the MIRA data, each spike-specific TCR was mapped to the spike region that the TCR reacts to and placed in a CD4 or CD8 class. Log10-transformed breadth and depth values were compared by one-way ANOVA with Sidak's multiple comparisons tests. In TCRdb, the immuneACCESS table is reduced to in-frame sequences with V and J assigned. These tables do not hold every clone; where another copy was compared, an unresolved V gene accounts for under half, and the others remain unexplained. V, J and clone size are taken as reported in that table, and D and trimming were inferred from the DNA itself. A total of fewer than 200,000 clones appear in this sample, around 92% of them only once. The ten most abundant clones make up about 10% of the sample.

This TCR derives from an adult in good health. Material: peripheral blood, obtained on day 0 of AZD1222 vaccination. The V gene is TRBV7-9 and the J gene is TRBJ1-2, and 9 junctional nucleotides match TRBD1. The CDR3 region has the sequence CASSFGDRANYGYTF. The DNA is as follows: TGTGCCAGCAGCTTTGGGGACAGGGCTAACTATGGCTACACCTTC.